Shown below are 9 T cell receptor beta chains from a single sample sequenced in a study of graft-versus-host responses after intestinal transplantation. Method: immunoSEQ multiplex PCR; TCRdb's copy keeps in-frame clones and lacks some. The sample shows about 96,000 clones, 92% of them seen only once. The antigens these receptors bind are not known. This material consisted of unstimulated CD4+ T cells sorted from spleen or lymph node cells, taken before intestinal transplant. The source of these receptors is a human donor who received an intestinal transplant.

The J gene is TRBJ1-2, the V gene TRBV2, with TRBD1 identical over 8 bases. The V gene end was trimmed by 0 bases and the J gene end by 6 bases; junction bases not matched to a gene: 9. This CDR3 is built from 16 residues. From germline, CDR1 is SNHLY and CDR2 FYNNEI. This CDR3 reads CASSEAFRTGINGYTF. CDR3 bases: TGTGCCAGCAGTGAAGCGTTTCGGACAGGGATAAATGGCTACACCTTC.

The chain recombines TRBV5-6 with TRBJ1-3; 7 positions match TRBD1. V dropped 4 bases and J dropped 6; count of bases not matched to a gene: 22. This CDR3 has 19 residues. Germline CDR1 reads SGHDT; CDR2 reads YYEEEE. CDR3 sequence (DNA): TGTGCCAGCAGCCGGACAAGGGGGCCGGTCTATGGTGCGGTAAACACCATATATTTT. This codes for CASSRTRGPVYGAVNTIYF.

The chain carries TRBV30 and TRBJ1-5, with D unresolved. The CDR3 is 13 residues long. Germline-derived CDR1 and CDR2 are GTSNPN and SVGIG (reference sequence). V was trimmed by 2 bases and J by 5 bases, leaving 10 bases between them. For the CDR3, the DNA is TGTGCCTGGAGTAGATACCGGGATCAGCCCCAGCATTTT. Its translation: CAWSRYRDQPQHF.

CDR3 DNA sequence: TGTGCCAGCAGCTTCTCGCGGGGGGGCCAAGAGACCCAGTACTTC. This sequence encodes CASSFSRGGQETQYF. The V and J genes are TRBV5-4 and TRBJ2-5, with 9 bases fitting TRBD2. The V segment lost 2 bases and the J segment 1 base; nucleotides outside the gene matches: 3. This CDR3 has 15 amino acids. The germline CDR1 and CDR2 sequences are SGHNT and YYREEE (reference sequence).

The chain links TRBV5-8 to TRBJ1-2; TRBD1 is a possible D gene (5 bases). V was pared by 4 bases and J by 6 bases, with 19 bases between. From germline, CDR1 is SGHTS and CDR2 YDEGEE. The CDR3 has 15 residues. CDR3 loop: CASSLGTPGVHGYTF. The CDR3 DNA follows: TGTGCCAGCAGCCTAGGGACTCCGGGGGTCCATGGCTACACCTTC.

This rearrangement joins TRBV5-4 to TRBJ1-3; 8 bases match TRBD1. The V gene end was trimmed by 3 bases and the J gene end by 3 bases; junction bases not matched to a gene: 5. The CDR3 length is 15 residues. Per germline, CDR1 SGHNT and CDR2 YYREEE (reference sequence). CDR3 protein: CASSSIDRGGNTIYF. The CDR3 DNA follows: TGTGCCAGCAGCTCAATCGACAGGGGTGGAAACACCATATATTTT.

The chain combines TRBV7-2 with TRBJ2-5, with D hard to call. This CDR3 has 14 amino acids. Germline V gene data show CDR1 as SGHTA and CDR2 as FQGNSA. V was cut by 4 bases and J by 5 bases, with 14 bases left in between. The CDR3 loop reads CASSSTGSGETQYF. DNA for the CDR3: TGTGCCAGCAGCTCGACCGGATCGGGTGAGACCCAGTACTTC.

This chain connects TRBV29-1 to TRBJ2-5, with 7 bases aligning to TRBD1. Germline V gene lookup returns CDR1 SQVTM and CDR2 ANQGSEA. J gave up 4 bases and V 3 bases, and 5 bases lay outside the gene matches. The CDR3 is 13 residues long. The chain's CDR3 is CSVDRGKRETQYF. CDR3 sequence (DNA): TGCAGCGTTGACAGGGGGAAGCGAGAGACCCAGTACTTC.

The chain is built from TRBV5-1 and TRBJ2-4; maybe TRBD1 (5 bases). Germline CDR1 and CDR2: SGHRS and YFSETQ. V lost 0 bases, J lost 9 bases, and 13 bases lay in between. The CDR3 has 14 residues. In DNA form, the CDR3 reads TGCGCCAGCAGCTTGGCCGACAGCATCGGCATTCAGTACTTC. Its translation: CASSLADSIGIQYF.